A single sample gave rise to the 4 T cell receptor beta chains below, sequenced in a study of Graves' ophthalmopathy and Graves' hyperthyroidism. TCR beta CDR3 regions were amplified from RNA transcripts. The workflow started with a first-round RT-PCR run with HTBI primers and then moved on to a second-round multiplex PCR. TCRdb re-called the multiplex PCR reads with MiXCR, one entry per CDR3 protein. The data hold more than 1,000,000 distinct CDR3 sequences, with 36% observed a single time. The specimen was peripheral blood or thyroid tissue (not recorded which). These receptor sequences come from an adult man with Graves' hyperthyroidism.

V gene TRBV6-1 combines with J gene TRBJ1-3, with D perhaps matching TRBD1 (6 bases). The germline V gene has CDR1 MNHNS and CDR2 SASEGT. The V gene lost 5 bases and the J gene lost 0 bases, with 17 bases spanning the gap. CDR3 length: 17 amino acids. This CDR3 reads CASSYSPGQLSGNTIYF. The CDR3 region has the DNA TGTGCCAGCAGTTACAGTCCGGGACAACTCTCTGGAAACACCATATATTTT.

The chain couples TRBV3-1 to TRBJ1-2; possible D gene TRBD1, 6 bases. Germline V gene sequence: CDR1 LGHDT, CDR2 YNNKEL (reference sequence). V lost 6 bases, J lost 2 bases, and 13 bases lay in between. This CDR3 has 14 amino acids. CDR3 DNA: TGTGCCAGCAGTGTCAGGGGATCCAACTATGGCTACACCTTC. Its translation: CASSVRGSNYGYTF. Looking up the rest from reference TRBV3-1 and TRBJ1-2 gives the full variable domain: DTAVSQTPKYLVTQMGNDKSIKCEQNLGHDTMYWYKQDSKKFLKIMFSYNNKELIINETVPNRFSPKSPDKAHLNLHINSLELGDSAVYFCASSVRGSNYGYTFGSGTRLTVV.

The sample holds many counts of this clonotype. The V call is TRBV12-3 or TRBV12-4, the J call TRBJ2-7; weak D call: TRBD2 (6 bases). The V gene lost 6 bases and the J gene lost 5 bases, with 17 bases spanning the gap. The CDR3 runs to 14 residues. The DNA of the CDR3 is TGTGCCAGCAGCCCCACGGGGGATTTGCACGAGCAGTACTTC. This gives the protein CASSPTGDLHEQYF.

V gene TRBV6-5 combines with J gene TRBJ1-6; D not certain. Germline-derived CDR1 and CDR2 are MNHEY and SVGAGI. The CDR3 consists of 13 residues. With 6 bases removed from V and 8 bases from J, the gap between germline ends came to 11 bases. Here the CDR3 reads CASSVDLYSPLHF. As DNA, the CDR3 is TGTGCCAGCAGCGTAGATCTTTATTCACCCCTCCACTTT.